The 24 T cell receptor beta chains below were found in one sample sequenced in a study of early stage breast cancer tumors. TCRdb's copy holds only in-frame clones and misses some; the assay was immunoSEQ multiplex PCR. There are 20,000 to 25,000 clones in the sample; 70% to 80% occur only once, and 28% lies in the top ten. The material sequenced was blood. The receptors come from a person in their sixties or seventies with breast cancer.

Comments on this clone: At one end, the junction sequence differs from germline, possibly due to a read error. This sequence joins TRBV13 and TRBJ1-2; D is unresolved. This CDR3 has 14 amino acids. Looked up from germline, CDR1 is PRHDT and CDR2 is FYEKMQ (reference sequence). CDR3 DNA sequence: TGTGCCAGCAGCCTAGGGCACCTAGCCTATGGCTACACCTTC. It codes for CASSLGHLAYGYTF.

The genes are TRBV5-5 and TRBJ2-7, with D possibly matching TRBD2 (6 bases). This CDR3 is 16 amino acids long. Looked up from germline, CDR1 is SGHKS and CDR2 is YYEKEE (reference sequence). V lost 1 base and J 0 bases, leaving 14 bases between the germline ends. The CDR3 region has the DNA TGTGCCAGCAGCTTGTCAGGTGCGGGGCGCTCCTACGAGCAGTACTTC. Translated, it gives CASSLSGAGRSYEQYF.

This clone was detected a few times. The genes are TRBV28 and TRBJ2-7; D is unresolved. CDR1 and CDR2 (germline): MDHEN, SYDVKM. This CDR3 has 13 amino acids. V was pared by 4 bases and J by 3 bases, with 10 bases between. The CDR3 DNA is TGTGCCAGCAGTTCTCGTGCAATCTACGAGCAGTACTTC. Translated: CASSSRAIYEQYF.

A few counts support this clone. The chain has TRBV5-4 and TRBJ1-1, with TRBD1 identical over 7 bases. The CDR3 runs to 13 residues. CDR1 SGHNT and CDR2 YYREEE come from the germline V gene (reference sequence). With V trimmed by 5 bases and J by 4 bases, 5 bases remained unmatched. In DNA form, the CDR3 reads TGTGCCAGCAGAATAGGGGGCCGCACTGAAGCTTTCTTT. Its protein product is CASRIGGRTEAFF.

The rearrangement links TRBV6-5 to TRBJ1-1, with a tentative D call TRBD1 (5 bases). Germline V lookup: CDR1 MNHEY, CDR2 SVGAGI. CDR3 length: 12 amino acids. V lost 2 bases and J lost 7, with 8 bases in between. CDR3 in DNA: TGTGCCAGCAGTTACGGGGGATTTGAAGCTTTCTTT. Its translation is CASSYGGFEAFF.

The V gene is TRBV10-2, the J gene TRBJ2-7; 9 nucleotides match TRBD2. The germline V gene encodes CDR1 WSHSY and CDR2 SAAADI. The CDR3 runs 15 residues. Trimming took 10 bases from V and 6 from J; bases not matched to a gene: 16. The CDR3 here is CATRTGAGGFGEQYF. CDR3 DNA sequence: TGCGCCACCAGGACGGGGGCGGGAGGGTTCGGCGAGCAGTACTTC.

The J gene is TRBJ1-6, the V gene TRBV4-2; D is uncertain. This CDR3 contains 13 residues. CDR1 is LGHNA and CDR2 is YNFKEQ in the germline V gene. V was shortened by 4 bases and J by 3 bases, with 4 bases between the two germline ends. CDR3: CASSPDYNSPLHF. The CDR3 coding sequence is TGTGCCAGCAGCCCCGACTATAATTCACCCCTCCACTTT.

The rearrangement uses TRBV6-6 and TRBJ1-1, with unresolved D. From germline, CDR1 is MNHNY and CDR2 SVGAGI (reference sequence). V was shortened by 11 bases and J by 8 bases, with 18 bases between the two germline ends. The CDR3 loop spans 12 amino acids. Here the CDR3 DNA reads TGTGCCTGCCAAAGTTGGCAGCTAGAAGCTTTCTTT. Its translation: CACQSWQLEAFF.

The sample holds a few counts of this clone. The V call is TRBV9, the J call TRBJ2-3; D call uncertain. With 3 bases removed from V and 3 bases from J, the gap between germline ends came to 5 bases. CDR3 size: 12 residues. CDR1 is SGDLS, CDR2 YYNGEE, per germline. DNA for the CDR3: TGTGCCAGCAGCGGGAGTACAGATACGCAGTATTTT. This codes for CASSGSTDTQYF.

The chain uses TRBV5-4 and TRBJ2-7; D may be TRBD1 (5 bases). CDR1 and CDR2 from the germline V gene are SGHNT and YYREEE (reference sequence). The CDR3 extends over 14 amino acids. V was trimmed by 5 bases and J by 3 bases, leaving 15 bases between them. CDR3 nucleotide sequence: TGTGCCAGCAGGCTACAGGTGGAGAACTACGAGCAGTACTTC. It specifies CASRLQVENYEQYF. Combining the CDR3 with reference TRBV5-4 and TRBJ2-7 gives the whole variable domain ETGVTQSPTHLIKTRGQQVTLRCSSQSGHNTVSWYQQALGQGPQFIFQYYREEENGRGNFPPRFSGLQFPNYSSELNVNALELDDSALYLCASRLQVENYEQYFGPGTRLTVT.

The chain carries TRBV11-1 and TRBJ2-6; D is tentatively TRBD1 or TRBD2 (5 bases each). Germline loops: CDR1 SGHAT, CDR2 FQDESV (reference sequence). The CDR3 has 17 residues. V lost 8 bases to trimming and J lost 0 bases, with 17 bases between them. The CDR3 bases are TGTGCCAGCGGGGGACCAGATGGGTTCTCTGGGGCCAACGTCCTGACTTTC. As protein: CASGGPDGFSGANVLTF. The full variable domain, in which reference TRBV11-1 and TRBJ2-6 provide the parts outside the CDR3, is EAEVAQSPRYKITEKSQAVAFWCDPISGHATLYWYRQILGQGPELLVQFQDESVVDDSQLPKDRFSAERLKGVDSTLKIQPAELGDSAMYLCASGGPDGFSGANVLTFGAGSRLTVL.

This rearrangement joins TRBV9 to TRBJ2-6, with no clear D. Germline loops: CDR1 SGDLS, CDR2 YYNGEE. Trimming left V 4 bases short and J 1 base short, with 18 bases between. This CDR3 contains 18 residues. CDR3 sequence reads: CASSPTLFTLSGANVLTF. The DNA of the CDR3 is TGTGCCAGCAGCCCAACTTTATTTACCCTTTCTGGGGCCAACGTCCTGACTTTC.

This clone was observed a few times. The chain uses TRBV7-3 and TRBJ1-5; D gene unclear. V shed 11 bases and J shed 4 bases, with 15 bases lying between them. The CDR3 has 13 residues. The germline V gene has CDR1 SGHTA and CDR2 FQGTGA. The CDR3 bases are TGTGCCTCGGGCCTGGGTCCGAATCAGCCCCAGCATTTT. Translation: CASGLGPNQPQHF.

The CDR3 reads CSVGQGDYQETQYF. The CDR3 DNA is TGCAGCGTTGGACAGGGGGATTACCAAGAGACCCAGTACTTC. The rearrangement uses TRBV29-1 and TRBJ2-5, with 9 bases that match TRBD1. This CDR3 region has 14 residues. Germline V gives CDR1 SQVTM, CDR2 ANQGSEA. The ends lost 4 bases at V and 0 bases at J; junction bases unmatched: 3.

V gene TRBV2 combines with J gene TRBJ2-1; D is possibly TRBD1 or TRBD2 (6 bases each). Deletions cut 8 bases from V and 3 bases from J, with 20 bases between. CDR3 length: 16 residues. Germline lookup yields CDR1 SNHLY and CDR2 FYNNEI. The CDR3 loop reads CASCAGGPPLYNEQFF. CDR3 DNA: TGTGCCAGCTGTGCCGGGGGCCCACCTCTCTACAATGAGCAGTTCTTC.

V is TRBV4-1 and J is TRBJ1-4; D is possibly TRBD1 (6 bases). Trimming took off 2 bases at V and 7 bases at J, with 11 bases between the two ends. This CDR3 has 14 residues. Germline CDR1 reads MGHRA; CDR2 reads YSYEKL. CDR3 sequence reads: CASSQWTVREKLFF. The CDR3 bases are TGCGCCAGCAGCCAATGGACAGTACGTGAAAAACTGTTTTTT.

The J gene is TRBJ2-7, the V gene TRBV6-1; the D gene is possibly TRBD1 (6 bases). CDR1 is MNHNS and CDR2 is SASEGT in the germline V gene. The CDR3 has 15 residues. The V end lost 2 bases, the J end lost 0 bases, and 11 bases lay between the germline ends. CDR3 nucleotide sequence: TGTGCCAGCAGTGAACAACAGGGCGTCTCCTACGAGCAGTACTTC. It codes for CASSEQQGVSYEQYF.

This chain uses TRBV19 with TRBJ2-1, with D perhaps being TRBD1 or TRBD2 (5 bases each). Germline V gene data show CDR1 as LNHDA and CDR2 as SQIVND (reference sequence). Trimming removed 5 bases at V and 2 bases at J, with 19 bases between. This CDR3 is built from 17 residues. The CDR3 sequence is CASSHAGTSQTYNEQFF. As DNA, the CDR3 is TGTGCCAGTAGTCACGCCGGGACCTCCCAAACCTACAATGAGCAGTTCTTC.

The V and J genes are TRBV7-2 and TRBJ2-7, with TRBD2 matching over 12 bases. This CDR3 contains 16 residues. The germline gives CDR1 SGHTA, CDR2 FQGNSA. J was trimmed by 7 bases and V by 1 base; bases with no gene match: 8. In DNA form, the CDR3 reads TGTGCCAGCAGCTTAGTGCCTAGCGGGGGGGCCGAAGAGCAGTACTTC. It translates to CASSLVPSGGAEEQYF. Full variable domain (remainder filled in from reference TRBV7-2 and TRBJ2-7): GAGVSQSPSNKVTEKGKDVELRCDPISGHTALYWYRQSLGQGLEFLIYFQGNSAPDKSGLPSDRFSAERTGGSVSTLTIQRTQQEDSAVYLCASSLVPSGGAEEQYFGPGTRLTVT.

The V and J genes are TRBV19 and TRBJ1-2, with 9 bases that match TRBD1. This CDR3 comprises 16 residues. The junction had 9 bases not matched to a gene; V was cut back by 3 bases and J by 4 bases. From germline, CDR1 is LNHDA and CDR2 SQIVND (reference sequence). The CDR3 region is CASSMWDRAYFYGYTF. The CDR3 DNA reads TGTGCCAGTAGTATGTGGGACAGGGCTTATTTCTATGGCTACACCTTC.

The genes are TRBV6-1 and TRBJ1-1, with D tentatively TRBD1 (5 bases). This CDR3 has 14 residues. Per germline, CDR1 MNHNS and CDR2 SASEGT. V was shortened by 6 bases and J by 0 bases, with 11 bases between the two germline ends. Here the CDR3 DNA reads TGTGCCAGCAGATCAGGACAACTGAACACTGAAGCTTTCTTT. It codes for CASRSGQLNTEAFF.

The chain uses TRBV6-6 and TRBJ2-5, with 10 bases that match TRBD2. The CDR3 is 14 amino acids. J gave up 1 base and V 4 bases, and 0 bases lay outside the gene matches. Germline assignment: CDR1 MNHNY and CDR2 SVGAGI (reference sequence). Here the CDR3 reads CASSWTSGQETQYF. Here the CDR3 DNA reads TGTGCCAGCAGTTGGACTAGCGGCCAAGAGACCCAGTACTTC.

The chain links TRBV11-2 to TRBJ2-7; D uncertain. The germline V gene has CDR1 SGHAT and CDR2 FQNNGV. The CDR3 spans 13 residues. V was pared by 2 bases and J by 2 bases, with 7 bases between. The DNA of the CDR3 is TGTGCCAGCAGCTTAAACGGGCCCTACGAGCAGTACTTC. As protein: CASSLNGPYEQYF.

The V and J genes are TRBV6-1 and TRBJ2-6; D is unresolved. Trimming left V 4 bases short and J 0 bases short, with 4 bases between. Germline V gene lookup returns CDR1 MNHNS and CDR2 SASEGT. The CDR3 runs 14 residues. The CDR3, as DNA: TGTGCCAGCAGTGCCCCCTCTGGGGCCAACGTCCTGACTTTC. Protein: CASSAPSGANVLTF.